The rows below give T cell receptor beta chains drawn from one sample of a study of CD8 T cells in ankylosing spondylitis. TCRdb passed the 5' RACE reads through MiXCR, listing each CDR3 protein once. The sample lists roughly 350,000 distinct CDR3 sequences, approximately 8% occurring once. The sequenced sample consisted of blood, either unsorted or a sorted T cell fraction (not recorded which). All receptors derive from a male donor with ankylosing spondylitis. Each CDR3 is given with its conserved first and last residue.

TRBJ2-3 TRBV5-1 CASSRLAGRTDTQYF
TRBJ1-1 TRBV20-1 CSASRGKYLTQNTEAFF
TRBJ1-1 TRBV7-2 CASSPTPGGWTEAFF
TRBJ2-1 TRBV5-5 CASLIAGGNEQFF
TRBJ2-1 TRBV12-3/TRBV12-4 CASSLASKYEQFF
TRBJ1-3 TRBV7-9 CASSIRVPTSGNTIYF
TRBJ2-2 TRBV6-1 CASLAGDLSTGELFF
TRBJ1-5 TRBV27 CASSLKGVGQPQHF
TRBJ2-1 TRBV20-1 CSASPREYWLIF
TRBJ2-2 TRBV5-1 CASSPGRRANTGELFF
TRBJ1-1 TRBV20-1 CSARQGYTEAFF
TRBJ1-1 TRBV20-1 CSARDMGEAFF
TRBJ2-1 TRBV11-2 CASSLERREMDEQFF
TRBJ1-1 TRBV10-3 CAISGRRPEAFF
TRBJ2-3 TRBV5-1 CASSDPVTTDTQYF
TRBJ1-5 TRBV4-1 CASSPGQAVVPQHF
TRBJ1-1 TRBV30 CAWTFVNTEAFF
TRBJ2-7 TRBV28 CASSLLGAAYEQYF
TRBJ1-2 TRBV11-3 CASSLGTRANYGYTF
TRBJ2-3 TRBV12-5 CASGRSPGRRLSTDTQYF
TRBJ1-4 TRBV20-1 CSVSDATTNEKLFF
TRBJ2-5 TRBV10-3 CAISGGTVQETQYF
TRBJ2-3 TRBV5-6 CASSLVEGPDTQYF
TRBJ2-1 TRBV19 CASSWLADYNEQFF
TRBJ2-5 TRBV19 CASSITGVRDQETQYF
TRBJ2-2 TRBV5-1 CATEWGGANTGELFF
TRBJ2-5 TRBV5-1 CASSLGLSVETQYF